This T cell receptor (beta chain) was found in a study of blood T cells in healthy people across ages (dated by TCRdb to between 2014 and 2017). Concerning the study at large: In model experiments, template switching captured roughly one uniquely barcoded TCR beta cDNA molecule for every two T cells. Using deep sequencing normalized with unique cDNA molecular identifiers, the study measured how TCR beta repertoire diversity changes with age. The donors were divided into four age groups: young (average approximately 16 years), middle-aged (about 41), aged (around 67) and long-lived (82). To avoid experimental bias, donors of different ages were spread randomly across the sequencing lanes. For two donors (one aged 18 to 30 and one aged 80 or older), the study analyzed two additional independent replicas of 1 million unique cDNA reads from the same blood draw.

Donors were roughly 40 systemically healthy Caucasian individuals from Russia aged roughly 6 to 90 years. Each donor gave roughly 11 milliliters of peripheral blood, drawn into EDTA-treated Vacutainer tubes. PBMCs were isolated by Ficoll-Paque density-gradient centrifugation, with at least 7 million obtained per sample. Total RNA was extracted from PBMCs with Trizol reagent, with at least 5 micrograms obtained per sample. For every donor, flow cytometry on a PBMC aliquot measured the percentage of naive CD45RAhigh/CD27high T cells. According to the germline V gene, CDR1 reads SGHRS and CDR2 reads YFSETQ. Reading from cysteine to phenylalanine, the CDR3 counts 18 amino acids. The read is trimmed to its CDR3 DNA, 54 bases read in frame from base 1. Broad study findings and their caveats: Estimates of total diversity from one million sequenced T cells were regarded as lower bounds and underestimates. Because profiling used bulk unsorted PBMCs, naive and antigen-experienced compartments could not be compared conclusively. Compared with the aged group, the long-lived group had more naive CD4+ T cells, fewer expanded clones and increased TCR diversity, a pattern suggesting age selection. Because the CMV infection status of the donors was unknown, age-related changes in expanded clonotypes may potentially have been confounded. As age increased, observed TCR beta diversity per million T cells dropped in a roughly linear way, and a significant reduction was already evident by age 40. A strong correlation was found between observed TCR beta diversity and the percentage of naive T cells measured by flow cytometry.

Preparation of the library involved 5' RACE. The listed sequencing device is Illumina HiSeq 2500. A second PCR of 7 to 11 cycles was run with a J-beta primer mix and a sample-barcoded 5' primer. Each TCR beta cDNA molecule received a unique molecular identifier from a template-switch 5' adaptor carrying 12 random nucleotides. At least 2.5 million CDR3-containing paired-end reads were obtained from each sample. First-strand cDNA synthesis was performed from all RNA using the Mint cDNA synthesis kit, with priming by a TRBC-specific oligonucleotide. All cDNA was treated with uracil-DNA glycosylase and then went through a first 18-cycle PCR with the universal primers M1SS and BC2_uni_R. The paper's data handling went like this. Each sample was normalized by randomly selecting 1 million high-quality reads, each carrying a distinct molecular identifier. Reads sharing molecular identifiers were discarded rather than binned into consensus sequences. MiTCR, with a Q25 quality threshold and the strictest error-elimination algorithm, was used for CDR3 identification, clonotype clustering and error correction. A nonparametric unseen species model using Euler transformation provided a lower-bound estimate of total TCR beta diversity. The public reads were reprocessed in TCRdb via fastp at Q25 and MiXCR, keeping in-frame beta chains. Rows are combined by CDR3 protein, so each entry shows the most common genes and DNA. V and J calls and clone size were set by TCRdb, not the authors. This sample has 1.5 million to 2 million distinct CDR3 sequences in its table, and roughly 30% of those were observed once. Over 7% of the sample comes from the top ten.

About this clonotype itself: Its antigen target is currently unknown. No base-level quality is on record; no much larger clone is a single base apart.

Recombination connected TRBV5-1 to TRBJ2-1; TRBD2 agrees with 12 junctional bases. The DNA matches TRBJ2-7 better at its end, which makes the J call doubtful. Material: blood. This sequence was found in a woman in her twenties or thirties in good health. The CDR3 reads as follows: CASTPGLAGVLSYNEQYF. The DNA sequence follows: TGCGCCAGCACCCCGGGACTAGCGGGTGTACTCTCCTACAATGAGCAGTACTTC.